This section outlines one TCR beta chain sequence together with its context. What it binds is not known. CDR1 is SQVTM and CDR2 is ANQGSEA in the germline V gene. J gave up 7 bases and V 4 bases, and 16 bases lay outside the gene matches. The length of the CDR3 is 17 residues. Here immunoSEQ multiplex PCR was the method, and the copy in TCRdb shows in-frame clones only, minus some. The data show over 400,000 clones, 90% to 96% seen once. These data come from a study of shared clonotypes between healthy human individuals. Points from the study as a whole: Unshared clonotypes carried lower generation probabilities than those common to all four donors. Shared clonotypes: approximately 5% naive CD4, roughly 3.5% naive CD8, under 2.5% memory CD4, approximately 0.41% memory CD8.

The sample was naive CD4+ T cells sorted from blood. The sample's subset: CD45RA+ positively selected. The gene calls are TRBV29-1 and TRBJ1-4; 9 bases line up with TRBD1. The TCR sequence derives from a young woman in good health. The CDR3 reads CSVAKGGGQGTGEKLFF. CDR3 sequence (DNA): TGCAGCGTTGCCAAGGGAGGTGGACAGGGGACAGGTGAAAAACTGTTTTTT.